The 28 T cell receptor beta chains below all came from one sample that was sequenced in a study of blood T cell repertoires in COVID-19. Measured with immunoSEQ multiplex PCR; TCRdb has only the in-frame clones, and not every one. The sample has just over 90,000 clones, 85% to 90% seen once. Sequenced input: peripheral blood. All receptors come from a human donor with active COVID-19. The donor label of this sample is uncertain.

The chain carries TRBV5-1 and TRBJ2-1; the D gene is possibly TRBD2 (5 bases). The V gene's germline CDR1 is SGHRS and CDR2 YFSETQ. This CDR3 contains 15 residues. The germline V and J ends were trimmed by 4 bases and 0 bases, with 11 bases remaining between them. CDR3 bases: TGCGCCAGCAGCGTGTCGGGGAGCTCCTACAATGAGCAGTTCTTC. Its translation: CASSVSGSSYNEQFF.

V and J are TRBV7-8 and TRBJ2-4, with no clear D. The CDR3 runs to 14 residues. V dropped 3 bases and J dropped 1 base, with 7 bases sitting between them. CDR1 is SGHVS, CDR2 FQNEAQ, per germline. The CDR3 nucleotides read TGTGCCAGCAGCTTGCTCAGGGCCAAAAACATTCAGTACTTC. It translates to CASSLLRAKNIQYF.

This clone was recorded once. V gene TRBV29-1 combines with J gene TRBJ1-3; 7 positions match TRBD1. The length of the CDR3 is 14 residues. The V gene end was trimmed by 3 bases and the J gene end by 3 bases; junction bases not matched to a gene: 5. Germline CDR1 reads SQVTM; CDR2 reads ANQGSEA. The CDR3: CSVDPDRVGNTIYF. CDR3 DNA: TGCAGCGTTGATCCAGACAGGGTTGGAAACACCATATATTTT.

Only a few counts were recorded for this clone. This rearrangement joins TRBV12-3 or TRBV12-4 to TRBJ1-2, with TRBD1 identical over 7 bases. The CDR3 is 13 amino acids. V gave up 5 bases and J gave up 9 bases; unmatched junction bases: 9. The DNA for the CDR3 is TGTGCCAGCAGTCCTACGACAGGGCTGAGCTACACCTTC. It specifies CASSPTTGLSYTF.

The J gene is TRBJ2-2, the V gene TRBV27, with D hard to call. Trimming left V 2 bases short and J 1 base short, with 8 bases between. Germline loops: CDR1 MNHEY, CDR2 SMNVEV (reference sequence). CDR3 length equals 15 residues. CDR3 sequence: CASSLRQENTGELFF. CDR3 in DNA: TGTGCCAGCAGTTTAAGGCAGGAGAACACCGGGGAGCTGTTTTTT.

With respect to this clone: The germline gene is not matched at one end of the junction; a read error may be the cause. The gene calls are TRBV7-9 and TRBJ2-5; 12 bases fit TRBD2. CDR1 is SEHNR and CDR2 is FQNEAQ in the germline V gene (reference sequence). The CDR3 extends over 13 amino acids. CDR3 sequence: CASSLAGGETQYF. The DNA for the CDR3 is TGTGCCAGCAGCCTAGCGGGGGGGGAGACCCAGTACTTC.

This chain connects TRBV7-2 to TRBJ2-3; 7 nucleotides match TRBD2. The germline gives CDR1 SGHTA, CDR2 FQGNSA. Trimming removed 0 bases from V and 0 bases from J; junction bases left unmatched: 0. The CDR3 extends over 15 amino acids. The CDR3, as DNA: TGTGCCAGCAGCTTAGCAGCGGGGAGCACAGATACGCAGTATTTT. This encodes CASSLAAGSTDTQYF.

The CDR3 is CATSDGYEQYF. DNA for the CDR3: TGTGCCACCAGTGACGGCTACGAGCAGTACTTC. This sequence joins TRBV24-1 and TRBJ2-7; D remains ambiguous. V lost 4 bases and J 3 bases, leaving 3 bases between the germline ends. This CDR3 comprises 11 residues. Germline lookup yields CDR1 KGHDR and CDR2 SFDVKD.

This clone occurred once. The rearrangement links TRBV3-1 (or the pseudogene TRBV3-2) to TRBJ1-1, with a tentative D call TRBD1 (5 bases). CDR1 and CDR2 (germline): LGHDT, YNNKEL (reference sequence). The CDR3 has 14 amino acids. Trimming shortened V by 4 bases and J by 1 base, and 10 bases separated the two germline ends. The CDR3 DNA is TGTGCCAGCAGCCGGATGACAGCGAACACTGAAGCTTTCTTT. Its translation is CASSRMTANTEAFF.

The table lists this clone with a count of one. The chain has TRBV6-5 and TRBJ2-2, with 7 bases fitting TRBD2. J lost 5 bases, V lost 4 bases, and 7 bases had no gene match. CDR1 and CDR2 from the germline V gene are MNHEY and SVGAGI. The CDR3 runs to 15 residues. CDR3: CASSFGLVSTGELFF. DNA of the CDR3: TGTGCCAGCAGTTTCGGACTAGTATCTACCGGGGAGCTGTTTTTT.

The rearrangement joins TRBV4-3 to TRBJ1-5; possible D gene TRBD1, 6 bases. The V gene lost 4 bases and the J gene lost 7 bases, with 11 bases spanning the gap. The V gene's germline CDR1 is LGHNA and CDR2 YSLEER. CDR3 length equals 13 residues. This chain's CDR3 is CASSLNRGQPQHF. The DNA for the CDR3 is TGCGCCAGCAGCCTGAATAGGGGGCAGCCCCAGCATTTT.

The rearrangement uses TRBV13 and TRBJ1-1, with D uncertain. Trimming shortened V by 2 bases and J by 1 base, and 8 bases separated the two germline ends. This CDR3 is 14 amino acids long. Germline loops: CDR1 PRHDT, CDR2 FYEKMQ (reference sequence). In nucleotides, the CDR3 is TGTGCCAGCAGCTTAATGGGGAGGAACACTGAAGCTTTCTTT. This sequence encodes CASSLMGRNTEAFF.

This clone was seen only a few times. The chain joins TRBV7-9 to TRBJ1-4; the D is unclear. Germline values: CDR1 SEHNR, CDR2 FQNEAQ (reference sequence). Trimming pared 4 bases from V and 13 bases from J, leaving 16 bases between. CDR3 size: 13 residues. The CDR3 sequence is CASSSLTGVGLFF. The CDR3 nucleotides are TGTGCCAGCAGCTCCTTAACGGGAGTGGGACTGTTTTTT.

The V call is TRBV7-2, the J call TRBJ1-6, with 7 bases matching TRBD1. The CDR3 loop spans 14 amino acids. Trimming cost V 8 bases and J 4 bases; bases outside gene matches: 5. Germline loops: CDR1 SGHTA, CDR2 FQGNSA. The CDR3 bases are TGTGCCAGCCGCCCGGGACAGTATAATTCACCCCTCCACTTT. It translates to CASRPGQYNSPLHF.

V is TRBV4-3 and J is TRBJ2-3, with a possible D match to TRBD2 (6 bases). The germline V gene encodes CDR1 LGHNA and CDR2 YSLEER. This CDR3 comprises 16 residues. The germline V and J ends were trimmed by 3 bases and 6 bases, with 19 bases remaining between them. The CDR3 DNA reads as TGCGCCAGCAGCCAGACCGGGAGCAACCGCCGCGATACGCAGTATTTT. Translating it yields CASSQTGSNRRDTQYF.

The J gene is TRBJ1-1, the V gene TRBV11-2, with D perhaps matching TRBD1 (6 bases). V lost 5 bases and J lost 0, with 16 bases in between. CDR3 length: 16 residues. Germline V CDR1 and CDR2: SGHAT, FQNNGV. The CDR3 sequence: CASSPGDRYLNTEAFF. DNA for the CDR3: TGTGCCAGCAGCCCTGGAGACAGGTACCTGAACACTGAAGCTTTCTTT.

This chain joins TRBV5-6 and TRBJ1-2; D gene uncertain. Per the germline V gene, CDR1 is SGHDT and CDR2 is YYEEEE. The CDR3 is made up of 12 amino acids. The V end was cut by 1 base, the J end by 8 bases, with 9 bases between. This CDR3 reads CASSLTVEGYTF. Written as DNA, the CDR3 is TGTGCCAGCAGCTTGACAGTGGAAGGCTACACCTTC. Looking up the rest from reference TRBV5-6 and TRBJ1-2 gives the full variable domain: DAGVTQSPTHLIKTRGQQVTLRCSPKSGHDTVSWYQQALGQGPQFIFQYYEEEERQRGNFPDRFSGHQFPNYSSELNVNALLLGDSALYLCASSLTVEGYTFGSGTRLTVV.

This clone was observed a single time. This chain links TRBV6-5 with TRBJ2-5, with D tentatively TRBD2 (7 bases). The V end lost 8 bases, the J end lost 5 bases, and 21 bases lay between the germline ends. In germline, CDR1 is MNHEY, CDR2 SVGAGI. This CDR3 is built from 15 residues. The CDR3 DNA follows: TGTGCCAGCCGGGAGCTGTTGGGAGGGGGGGAGACCCAGTACTTC. It encodes CASRELLGGGETQYF.

The CDR3 DNA sequence: TGTGCCAGCAGCTTAGGACAGGGTCGCGGCTACACCTTC. Translating it yields CASSLGQGRGYTF. The chain employs TRBV7-9 and TRBJ1-2, with 7 bases lining up with TRBD1. Per germline, CDR1 SEHNR and CDR2 FQNEAQ (reference sequence). With 1 base clipped from V and 8 bases from J, the junction kept 4 bases outside the gene matches. The CDR3 is made up of 13 amino acids.

This clone has more than one count but fewer than ten. The chain combines TRBV5-4 with TRBJ2-7; 9 bases agree with TRBD1. V lost 4 bases to trimming and J lost 4 bases; unmatched junction nucleotides: 6. The germline V gene has CDR1 SGHNT and CDR2 YYREEE (reference sequence). The CDR3 spans 14 residues. The DNA of the CDR3 is TGTGCCAGCAGCAGAACAGGGGGCTCGTACGAGCAGTACTTC. Protein product: CASSRTGGSYEQYF.

The chain joins TRBV15 to TRBJ2-7; D might be TRBD2 (6 bases). The CDR3 extends over 15 amino acids. CDR1 and CDR2 (germline): LNHNV, YYDKDF (reference sequence). V was shortened by 0 bases and J by 2 bases, with 11 bases between the two germline ends. The CDR3 reads CATSRDLGGPYEQYF. CDR3 nucleotide sequence: TGTGCCACCAGCAGAGATTTGGGAGGCCCCTACGAGCAGTACTTC.

The chain recombines TRBV7-6 with TRBJ1-3; TRBD1 matches 8 bases. Germline-derived CDR1 and CDR2 are SGHVS and FNYEAQ. V lost 1 base, J lost 2 bases, and 1 base stayed unmatched. There are 15 residues in the CDR3. Here the CDR3 reads CASSLGGQAGNTIYF. The CDR3 DNA is TGTGCCAGCAGCTTAGGGGGACAGGCTGGAAACACCATATATTTT.

CDR3 sequence reads: CASRLGQWATEAFF. DNA for the CDR3: TGTGCCAGCAGACTCGGACAGTGGGCCACTGAAGCTTTCTTT. This chain connects TRBV6-5 to TRBJ1-1, with D tentatively TRBD1 (6 bases). Per germline, CDR1 MNHEY and CDR2 SVGAGI. The CDR3 is made up of 14 amino acids. Trimming shortened V by 6 bases and J by 4 bases, and 15 bases separated the two germline ends.

The V call is TRBV6-1, the J call TRBJ2-3; D might be TRBD2 (6 bases). The CDR3 consists of 16 residues. Germline values: CDR1 MNHNS, CDR2 SASEGT. The germline V and J ends were trimmed by 0 bases and 3 bases, with 13 bases remaining between them. CDR3: CASSEAAGRGTDTQYF. CDR3 coding DNA: TGTGCCAGCAGTGAAGCGGCGGGGCGAGGGACAGATACGCAGTATTTT.

The genes are TRBV7-8 and TRBJ2-3; 11 nucleotides agree with TRBD2. This CDR3 comprises 17 residues. Trimming removed 8 bases from V and 4 bases from J; junction bases left unmatched: 14. Germline values: CDR1 SGHVS, CDR2 FQNEAQ. The CDR3 loop reads CASQLGSSGGPADTQYF. In DNA, the CDR3 is TGTGCCAGCCAGCTAGGTTCTAGCGGGGGGCCGGCAGATACGCAGTATTTT. Combining the CDR3 with reference TRBV7-8 and TRBJ2-3 gives the whole variable domain GAGVSQSPRYKVAKRGQDVALRCDPISGHVSLFWYQQALGQGPEFLTYFQNEAQLDKSGLPSDRFFAERPEGSVSTLKIQRTQQEDSAVYLCASQLGSSGGPADTQYFGPGTRLTVL.

This chain links TRBV6-5 with TRBJ1-5; 8 bases agree with TRBD1. The V and J ends lost 2 bases and 0 bases, in that order; junction bases with no gene match: 3. Germline V CDR1 and CDR2: MNHEY, SVGAGI. The CDR3 runs 16 residues. CDR3 nucleotide sequence: TGTGCCAGCAGTTACACGACAGGGGATAGCAATCAGCCCCAGCATTTT. This gives the protein CASSYTTGDSNQPQHF.

The chain carries TRBV19 and TRBJ2-5, with 7 bases identical to TRBD1. The junction had 0 bases not matched to a gene; V was cut back by 1 base and J by 4 bases. In germline, CDR1 is LNHDA, CDR2 SQIVND (reference sequence). The CDR3 covers 13 residues. Written as DNA, the CDR3 is TGTGCCAGTAGTATAGCAGGGGGAGAGACCCAGTACTTC. This gives the protein CASSIAGGETQYF.

V and J are TRBV4-1 and TRBJ1-4, with a tentative D call TRBD1 (6 bases). V lost 4 bases, J lost 5 bases, and 23 bases lay in between. Germline V gene lookup returns CDR1 MGHRA and CDR2 YSYEKL. The CDR3 has 18 amino acids. CDR3: CASSLKNSAGTPNEKLFF. The CDR3 nucleotides read TGCGCCAGCAGCCTAAAAAATTCCGCCGGGACACCAAATGAAAAACTGTTTTTT.